The rows below give T cell receptor beta chains drawn from one sample of a study of sequential checkpoint blockade in melanoma. Libraries were prepared by immunoSEQ multiplex PCR; TCRdb keeps only in-frame clonotypes and omits some of them. The sample lists about 17,000 clones, about two thirds occurring once. The sample consisted of CD8+ T cells sorted from blood (inferred from file names), taken from a patient given nivolumab and ipilimumab in sequence. All receptors derive from a human donor with melanoma. CDR3s include the opening cysteine and the closing phenylalanine or tryptophan. The D gene is left open where the match is weak. Expanded clones get a size class; other rows say once, few or many, or leave the size out.

d_call: TRBD2; j_call: TRBJ2-7; v_call: TRBV29-1; clone_size: -; cdr3_nt: TGCAGCGTTGAGGGACTACCCATGTGGGGGGGCTCCTACGAGCAGTACTTC; cdr3_aa: CSVEGLPMWGGSYEQYF
d_call: -; j_call: TRBJ2-1; v_call: TRBV2; clone_size: -; cdr3_nt: TGTGCCAGCAGTGAAATGATGGGGCATAATGAGCAGTTCTTC; cdr3_aa: CASSEMMGHNEQFF
d_call: -; j_call: TRBJ1-1; v_call: TRBV9; clone_size: -; cdr3_nt: TGTGCCAGCGGACCCTCTGGGGGGACGAACACTGAAGCTTTCTTT; cdr3_aa: CASGPSGGTNTEAFF
d_call: -; j_call: TRBJ2-2; v_call: TRBV6-6; clone_size: few; cdr3_nt: TGTGCCAGCAGTCCCCTTTCCTCGAACACCGGGGAGCTGTTTTTT; cdr3_aa: CASSPLSSNTGELFF
d_call: -; j_call: TRBJ2-7; v_call: TRBV5-4; clone_size: -; cdr3_nt: TGTGCCAGCAGCGCACAGGGCGGCTACGAGCAGTACTTC; cdr3_aa: CASSAQGGYEQYF
d_call: -; j_call: TRBJ1-2; v_call: TRBV29-1; clone_size: -; cdr3_nt: TGCAGCGTTGAGACGGGCTATGGCTACACCTTC; cdr3_aa: CSVETGYGYTF
d_call: -; j_call: TRBJ1-3; v_call: TRBV4-1; clone_size: -; cdr3_nt: TGCGCCAGCAGATCCTATTCCTCGGGAAACACCATATATTTT; cdr3_aa: CASRSYSSGNTIYF
d_call: TRBD1; j_call: TRBJ1-4; v_call: TRBV27; clone_size: -; cdr3_nt: TGTGCCAGCAGTTTGGGACAGGGGGCAAGTGAAAAACTGTTTTTT; cdr3_aa: CASSLGQGASEKLFF
d_call: -; j_call: TRBJ1-2; v_call: TRBV4-1; clone_size: -; cdr3_nt: TGCGCCAGCAGCCAAGAACTCAGGGGAGAAGGCTACACCTTC; cdr3_aa: CASSQELRGEGYTF
d_call: TRBD2; j_call: TRBJ2-3; v_call: TRBV9; clone_size: -; cdr3_nt: TGTGCCAGCAGCGTAGAGGGAGCGGGGAGCACAGATACGCAGTATTTT; cdr3_aa: CASSVEGAGSTDTQYF
d_call: -; j_call: TRBJ1-4; v_call: TRBV9; clone_size: hyperexpanded; cdr3_nt: TGTGCCAGCAGCGTAGGGGGAAGGTCAGGGGAAAAACTGTTTTTT; cdr3_aa: CASSVGGRSGEKLFF
d_call: TRBD2; j_call: TRBJ2-5; v_call: TRBV7-8; clone_size: once; cdr3_nt: TGTGCCAGCAGCTTACATTTAGCGGGGGCCTTCCAAGAGACCCAGTACTTC; cdr3_aa: CASSLHLAGAFQETQYF
d_call: -; j_call: TRBJ2-2; v_call: TRBV4-3; clone_size: -; cdr3_nt: TGCGCCAGCAGCCAGCGAACCGGGGAGCTGTTTTTT; cdr3_aa: CASSQRTGELFF
d_call: TRBD1; j_call: TRBJ2-2; v_call: TRBV4-2; clone_size: -; cdr3_nt: TGTGCCAGCAGCCTGTGGGACAGTCACACCGGGGAGCTGTTTTTT; cdr3_aa: CASSLWDSHTGELFF
d_call: -; j_call: TRBJ1-2; v_call: TRBV5-4; clone_size: few; cdr3_nt: TGTGCCAGCAGCTCCGATTTAATACAGGGTGGGAGCTACACCTTC; cdr3_aa: CASSSDLIQGGSYTF
d_call: -; j_call: TRBJ1-1; v_call: TRBV4-1; clone_size: -; cdr3_nt: TGCGCCAGCAGCCAAGTCGCAGGAGGGGTTGAAGCTTTCTTT; cdr3_aa: CASSQVAGGVEAFF
d_call: TRBD1; j_call: TRBJ1-5; v_call: TRBV27; clone_size: -; cdr3_nt: TGTGCCACCAGGGGGCGCGGGGGCAATCAGCCCCAGCATTTT; cdr3_aa: CATRGRGGNQPQHF
d_call: -; j_call: TRBJ1-3; v_call: TRBV5-4; clone_size: -; cdr3_nt: TGTGCCAGCAGCTTAACAGGGACTGGAAACACCATATATTTT; cdr3_aa: CASSLTGTGNTIYF
d_call: -; j_call: TRBJ2-1; v_call: TRBV7-9; clone_size: -; cdr3_nt: TGCGCCAGCAGCCAAGCTCTGGACAATGAGCAGTTCTTC; cdr3_aa: CASSQALDNEQFF
d_call: -; j_call: TRBJ1-4; v_call: TRBV19; clone_size: few; cdr3_nt: TGTGCCAGTAGTTCAGGGTTCAGGATTGACGGGACTAATGAAAAACTGTTTTTT; cdr3_aa: CASSSGFRIDGTNEKLFF
d_call: TRBD1; j_call: TRBJ2-1; v_call: TRBV6-5; clone_size: -; cdr3_nt: TGTGCCAGCAGTTACGGGACAGGAGCCAACAATGAGCAGTTCTTC; cdr3_aa: CASSYGTGANNEQFF
d_call: -; j_call: TRBJ2-7; v_call: TRBV11-1; clone_size: -; cdr3_nt: TGTGCCAGCAGCTTACGCCAGGGTTTAATTTCGTCGCACGAGCAGTACTTC; cdr3_aa: CASSLRQGLISSHEQYF
d_call: -; j_call: TRBJ1-4; v_call: TRBV13; clone_size: -; cdr3_nt: TGTGCCAGCAGAACCGGGGCTAATGAAAAACTGTTTTTT; cdr3_aa: CASRTGANEKLFF
d_call: TRBD1; j_call: TRBJ2-7; v_call: TRBV11-2; clone_size: -; cdr3_nt: TGTGCCAGCAGCTTCGACGACAGGGGGGACGAGCAGTACTTC; cdr3_aa: CASSFDDRGDEQYF
d_call: TRBD1; j_call: TRBJ1-6; v_call: TRBV19; clone_size: -; cdr3_nt: TGTGCCAGTAGTCCTACCCTTGGACAGGACAATAATTCACCCCTCCACTTT; cdr3_aa: CASSPTLGQDNNSPLHF
d_call: TRBD1; j_call: TRBJ1-5; v_call: TRBV28; clone_size: -; cdr3_nt: TGTGCCAGCAGTTTACCGTTTGACAGGGATAATCAGCCCCAGCATTTT; cdr3_aa: CASSLPFDRDNQPQHF
d_call: -; j_call: TRBJ2-5; v_call: TRBV9; clone_size: once; cdr3_nt: TGTGCCAGCAGCGTAGAGATTAGCAGTGAGACCCAGTACTTC; cdr3_aa: CASSVEISSETQYF
d_call: TRBD1; j_call: TRBJ2-6; v_call: TRBV29-1; clone_size: -; cdr3_nt: TGCAGCGTGAGGACAGGTACCACTGGGGCCAACGTCCTGACTTTC; cdr3_aa: CSVRTGTTGANVLTF
d_call: -; j_call: TRBJ1-1; v_call: TRBV4-3; clone_size: -; cdr3_nt: TGCGCCAGCAGCCCTACAGGCAGTATGAACACTGAAGCTTTCTTT; cdr3_aa: CASSPTGSMNTEAFF
d_call: -; j_call: TRBJ2-1; v_call: TRBV27; clone_size: -; cdr3_nt: TGTGCCAGCAGTTTATCGAGACTATTTATCTATGAGCAGTTCTTC; cdr3_aa: CASSLSRLFIYEQFF
d_call: -; j_call: TRBJ1-2; v_call: TRBV4-3; clone_size: few; cdr3_nt: TGCGCCAGCAGCCAAGATATAGGAGTCGGGGGCTACACCTTC; cdr3_aa: CASSQDIGVGGYTF
d_call: TRBD1; j_call: TRBJ1-1; v_call: TRBV2; clone_size: medium-sized; cdr3_nt: TGTGCCAGCAGTCGACAGGGTCGCGTTGAAGCTTTCTTT; cdr3_aa: CASSRQGRVEAFF
d_call: TRBD1; j_call: TRBJ1-1; v_call: TRBV9; clone_size: -; cdr3_nt: TGTGCCAGCAGCACAGGGGGCATCACTGAAGCTTTCTTT; cdr3_aa: CASSTGGITEAFF
d_call: -; j_call: TRBJ2-7; v_call: TRBV14; clone_size: few; cdr3_nt: TGTGCCAGCAGCCCCGCACCCCCGGGACACGAGGACCACGAGCAGTACTTC; cdr3_aa: CASSPAPPGHEDHEQYF
d_call: -; j_call: TRBJ2-3; v_call: TRBV9; clone_size: once; cdr3_nt: TGTGCCAGCAGCGTAGTTGGACAGTCCACAGATACGCAGTATTTT; cdr3_aa: CASSVVGQSTDTQYF
d_call: -; j_call: TRBJ2-7; v_call: TRBV10-3; clone_size: -; cdr3_nt: TGTGCCATCAGTGAGTTACACGGGGACACGGCCTACGAGCAGTACTTC; cdr3_aa: CAISELHGDTAYEQYF
d_call: -; j_call: TRBJ1-5; v_call: TRBV5-1; clone_size: -; cdr3_nt: TGCGCCAGCAGCTTGGAGGGGGATCCCCAGCATTTT; cdr3_aa: CASSLEGDPQHF
d_call: TRBD1; j_call: TRBJ1-1; v_call: TRBV2; clone_size: medium-sized; cdr3_nt: TGTGCCAGCAGTGGGGGACAGGTTTTACCCGCTGAAGCTTTCTTT; cdr3_aa: CASSGGQVLPAEAFF
d_call: -; j_call: TRBJ2-5; v_call: TRBV18; clone_size: once; cdr3_nt: TGTGCCAGCTCATCGGCAGGGATTGAGACCCAGTACTTC; cdr3_aa: CASSSAGIETQYF
d_call: -; j_call: TRBJ2-2; v_call: TRBV6-1; clone_size: -; cdr3_nt: TGTGCCAGCCGGGTTGGGAGCGGGGAGCTGTTTTTT; cdr3_aa: CASRVGSGELFF
d_call: -; j_call: TRBJ1-2; v_call: TRBV4-3; clone_size: -; cdr3_nt: TGCGCCAGCAGCCCAGCTAGTTCAGGGACTAACTATGGCTACACCTTC; cdr3_aa: CASSPASSGTNYGYTF
d_call: TRBD1; j_call: TRBJ2-5; v_call: TRBV18; clone_size: -; cdr3_nt: TGTGCCAGCTCACGAACAGGCCACAGGGGCATAGAAGAGACCCAGTACTTC; cdr3_aa: CASSRTGHRGIEETQYF
d_call: -; j_call: TRBJ2-7; v_call: TRBV9; clone_size: -; cdr3_nt: TGTGCCAGCAGCGTAGTTCCGAGCTCCTACGAGCAGTACTTC; cdr3_aa: CASSVVPSSYEQYF
d_call: -; j_call: TRBJ1-1; v_call: TRBV9; clone_size: -; cdr3_nt: TGTGCCAGCAGCGTAGCCTCGGAGGTACCTGAAGCTTTCTTT; cdr3_aa: CASSVASEVPEAFF
d_call: -; j_call: TRBJ2-7; v_call: TRBV6-5; clone_size: -; cdr3_nt: TGTGCCAGCAGCGCAGGCTACGAGCAGTACTTC; cdr3_aa: CASSAGYEQYF
d_call: -; j_call: TRBJ2-1; v_call: TRBV7-9; clone_size: -; cdr3_nt: TGTGCCAGCAGTTATAACTCGGATGAGCAGTTCTTC; cdr3_aa: CASSYNSDEQFF
d_call: -; j_call: TRBJ2-2; v_call: TRBV9; clone_size: -; cdr3_nt: TGTGCCAGCAGTAAGAGCACCGGGGAGCTGTTTTTT; cdr3_aa: CASSKSTGELFF
d_call: -; j_call: TRBJ2-7; v_call: TRBV29-1; clone_size: once; cdr3_nt: TGCAGCGTTGAAGATCCGGGAACCTCCTACGAGCAGTACTTC; cdr3_aa: CSVEDPGTSYEQYF
d_call: TRBD1; j_call: TRBJ1-6; v_call: TRBV7-9; clone_size: -; cdr3_nt: TGTGCCAGCAGCCCGGGACAGGGCTATACTTCACCCCTCCACTTT; cdr3_aa: CASSPGQGYTSPLHF
d_call: TRBD1; j_call: TRBJ2-7; v_call: TRBV7-9; clone_size: -; cdr3_nt: TGTGCCAGCAGCCCCAGAGGACAGGGTGGCGAGCAGTACTTC; cdr3_aa: CASSPRGQGGEQYF
d_call: TRBD2; j_call: TRBJ2-5; v_call: TRBV9; clone_size: -; cdr3_nt: TGTGCCAGCAGCGTAGCAACCGGGGGGGTTGAGACCCAGTACTTC; cdr3_aa: CASSVATGGVETQYF